This TCR beta chain was sequenced during a study of control samples from healthy donors and cancer patients. Libraries were prepared by immunoSEQ multiplex PCR; TCRdb keeps only in-frame clonotypes and omits some of them. The table includes fewer than 120,000 clones, over 75% detected once. CDR1 SGHKS and CDR2 YYEKEE come from the germline V gene (reference sequence). V was pared by 4 bases and J by 2 bases, with 13 bases between. The CDR3 spans 15 residues. Sequencing used PBMCs. This chain links TRBV5-5 with TRBJ1-3; D call uncertain. This sequence was found in a woman aged 60-75 years with lung cancer. The DNA for the CDR3 is TGTGCCAGCAGCCCGGGCGGCGCCACTGGAAACACCATATATTTT. Translation: CASSPGGATGNTIYF.